This T cell receptor beta chain was recorded in a study of T cells in Graves' hyperthyroidism and ophthalmopathy. Study conclusions and caveats: Blood also held most thyroid clonotypes expanded beyond 0.001.

About this clonotype: Its antigen is undetermined.

It was RNA transcripts that yielded the amplified TCR beta CDR3 regions. Carried out on the TCR CDR3, a first-round RT-PCR used the HTBI primer set. TCRdb processed the multiplex PCR reads anew with MiXCR; each CDR3 protein has one entry. The repertoire consists of over 300,000 distinct CDR3 sequences, with 14% occurring once and the leading ten covering approximately 10%. J lost 3 bases, V lost 1 base, and 7 bases had no gene match. The length of the CDR3 is 15 residues. Germline values: CDR1 SGHRS, CDR2 YFSETQ. The rearrangement joins TRBV5-1 to TRBJ2-7; TRBD1 matches 7 bases. Material: blood. The TCR sequence derives from a woman in her sixties or seventies with Graves' hyperthyroidism. The CDR3 reads CASSLPGQLIYEQYF. The CDR3 DNA follows: TGCGCCAGCAGCTTGCCGGGACAGCTAATCTACGAGCAGTACTTC.